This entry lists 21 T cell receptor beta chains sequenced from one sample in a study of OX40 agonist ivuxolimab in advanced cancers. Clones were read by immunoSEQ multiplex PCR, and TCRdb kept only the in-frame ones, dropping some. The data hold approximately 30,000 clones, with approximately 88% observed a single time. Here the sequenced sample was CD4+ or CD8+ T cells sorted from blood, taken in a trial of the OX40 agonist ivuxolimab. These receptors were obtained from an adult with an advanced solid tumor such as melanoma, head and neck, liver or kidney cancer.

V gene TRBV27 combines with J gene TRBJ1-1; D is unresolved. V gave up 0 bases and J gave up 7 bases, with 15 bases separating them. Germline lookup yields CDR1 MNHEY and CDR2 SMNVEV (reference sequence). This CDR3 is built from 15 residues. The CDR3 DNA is TGTGCCAGCAGTTTATCCAGGCAGAACTATGGTGAAGCTTTCTTT. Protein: CASSLSRQNYGEAFF.

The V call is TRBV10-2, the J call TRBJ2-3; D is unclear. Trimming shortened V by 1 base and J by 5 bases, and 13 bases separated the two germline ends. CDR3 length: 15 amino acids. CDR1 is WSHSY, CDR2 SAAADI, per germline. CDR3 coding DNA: TGCGCCAGCAGTGAGTTCGGCGGTTCGAGAGATACGCAGTATTTT. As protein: CASSEFGGSRDTQYF.

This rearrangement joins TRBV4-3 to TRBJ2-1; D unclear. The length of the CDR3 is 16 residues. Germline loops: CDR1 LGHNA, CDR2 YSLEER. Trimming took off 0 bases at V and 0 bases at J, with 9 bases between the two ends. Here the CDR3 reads CASSQEATSSYNEQFF. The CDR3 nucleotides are TGCGCCAGCAGCCAAGAAGCCACGAGCTCCTACAATGAGCAGTTCTTC.

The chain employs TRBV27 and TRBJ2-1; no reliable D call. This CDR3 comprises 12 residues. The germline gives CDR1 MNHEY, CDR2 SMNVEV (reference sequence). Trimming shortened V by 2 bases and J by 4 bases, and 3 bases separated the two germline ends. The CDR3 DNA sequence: TGTGCCAGCAGTTTAGGGTACAATGAGCAGTTCTTC. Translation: CASSLGYNEQFF.

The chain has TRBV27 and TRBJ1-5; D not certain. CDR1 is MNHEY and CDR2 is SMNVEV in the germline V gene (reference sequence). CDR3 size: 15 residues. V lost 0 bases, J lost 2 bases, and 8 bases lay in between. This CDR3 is CASSLSNWGNQPQHF. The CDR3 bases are TGTGCCAGCAGTTTATCGAATTGGGGCAATCAGCCCCAGCATTTT.

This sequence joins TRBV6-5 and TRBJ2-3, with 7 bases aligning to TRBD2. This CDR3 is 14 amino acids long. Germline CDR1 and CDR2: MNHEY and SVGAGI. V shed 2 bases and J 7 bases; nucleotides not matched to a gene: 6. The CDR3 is CASSYTDGRNTQYF. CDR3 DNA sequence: TGTGCCAGCAGTTACACCGACGGGAGGAATACGCAGTATTTT.

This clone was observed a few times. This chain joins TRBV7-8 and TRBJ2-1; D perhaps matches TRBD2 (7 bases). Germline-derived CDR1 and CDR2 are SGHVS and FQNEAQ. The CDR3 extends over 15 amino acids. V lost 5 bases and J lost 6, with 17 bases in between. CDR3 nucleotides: TGTGCCAGCAGCGGAGCACGGGGGGCGATCAATGAGCAGTTCTTC. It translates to CASSGARGAINEQFF.

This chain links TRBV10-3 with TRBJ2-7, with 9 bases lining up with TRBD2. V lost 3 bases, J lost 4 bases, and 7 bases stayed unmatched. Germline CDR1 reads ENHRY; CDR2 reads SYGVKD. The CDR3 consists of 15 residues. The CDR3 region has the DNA TGTGCCATCAGTGACACAGCGGGGGGAGGGTACGAGCAGTACTTC. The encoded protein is CAISDTAGGGYEQYF.

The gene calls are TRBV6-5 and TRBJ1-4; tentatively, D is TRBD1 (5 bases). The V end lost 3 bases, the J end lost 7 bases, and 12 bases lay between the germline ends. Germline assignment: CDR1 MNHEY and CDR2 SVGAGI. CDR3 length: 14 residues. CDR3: CASSYFQGSEKLFF. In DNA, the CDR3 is TGTGCCAGCAGTTATTTCCAGGGATCTGAAAAACTGTTTTTT.

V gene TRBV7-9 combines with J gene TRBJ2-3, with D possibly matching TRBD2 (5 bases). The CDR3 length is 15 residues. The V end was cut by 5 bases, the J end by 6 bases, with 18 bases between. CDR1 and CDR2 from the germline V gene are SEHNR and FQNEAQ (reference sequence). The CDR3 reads CASSLLEAGEDTQYF. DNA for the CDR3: TGTGCCAGCAGCCTCCTAGAAGCTGGGGAGGATACGCAGTATTTT.

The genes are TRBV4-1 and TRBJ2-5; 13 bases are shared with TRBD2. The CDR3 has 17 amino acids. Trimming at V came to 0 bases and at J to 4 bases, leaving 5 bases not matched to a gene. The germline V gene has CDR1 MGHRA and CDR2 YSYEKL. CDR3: CASSQDRLAGGGETQYF. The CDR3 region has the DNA TGCGCCAGCAGCCAAGATAGACTAGCGGGAGGTGGAGAGACCCAGTACTTC.

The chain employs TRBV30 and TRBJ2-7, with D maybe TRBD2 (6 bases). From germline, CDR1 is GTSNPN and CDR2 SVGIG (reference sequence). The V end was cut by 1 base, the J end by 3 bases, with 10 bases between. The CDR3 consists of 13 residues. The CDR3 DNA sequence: TGTGCCTGGAGTGATTCGGGAGTCTACGAGCAGTACTTC. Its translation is CAWSDSGVYEQYF.

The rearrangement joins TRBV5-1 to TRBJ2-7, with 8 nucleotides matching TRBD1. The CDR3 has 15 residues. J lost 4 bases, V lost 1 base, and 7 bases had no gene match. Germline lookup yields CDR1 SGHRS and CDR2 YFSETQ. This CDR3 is CASSLPGGGRYEQYF. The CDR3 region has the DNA TGCGCCAGCAGCTTGCCAGGGGGCGGAAGGTACGAGCAGTACTTC.

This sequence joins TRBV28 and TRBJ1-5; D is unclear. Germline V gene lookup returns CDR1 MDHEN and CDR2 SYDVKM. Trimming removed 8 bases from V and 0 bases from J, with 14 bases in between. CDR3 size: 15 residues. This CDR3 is CASRTAKNSNQPQHF. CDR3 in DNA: TGTGCCAGCCGAACAGCTAAGAATAGCAATCAGCCCCAGCATTTT.

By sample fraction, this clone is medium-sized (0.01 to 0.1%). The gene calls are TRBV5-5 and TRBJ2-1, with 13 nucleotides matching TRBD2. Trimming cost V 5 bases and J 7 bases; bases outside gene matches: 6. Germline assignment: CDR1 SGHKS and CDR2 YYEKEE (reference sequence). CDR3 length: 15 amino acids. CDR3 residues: CASRIGLAGVNEQFF. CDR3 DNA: TGTGCCAGCAGGATCGGACTAGCGGGAGTTAATGAGCAGTTCTTC.

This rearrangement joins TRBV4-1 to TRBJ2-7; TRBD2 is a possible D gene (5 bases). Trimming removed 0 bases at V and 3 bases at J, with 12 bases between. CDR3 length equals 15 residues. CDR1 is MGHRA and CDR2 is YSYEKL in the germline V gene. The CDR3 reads CASSQDRGRYYEQYF. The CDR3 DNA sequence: TGCGCCAGCAGCCAAGATCGCGGGCGGTACTACGAGCAGTACTTC.

The DNA for the CDR3 is TGCGCCAGCAGCCAAGGTGTGGACAACAACTATGGCTACACCTTC. Translation: CASSQGVDNNYGYTF. The chain has TRBV4-3 and TRBJ1-2; D is perhaps TRBD1 (5 bases). Germline loops: CDR1 LGHNA, CDR2 YSLEER. The length of the CDR3 is 15 residues. Trimming pared 1 base from V and 2 bases from J, leaving 11 bases between.

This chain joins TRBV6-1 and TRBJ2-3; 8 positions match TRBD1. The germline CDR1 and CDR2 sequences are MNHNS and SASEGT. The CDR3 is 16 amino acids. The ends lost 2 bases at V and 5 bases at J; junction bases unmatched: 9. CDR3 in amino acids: CASSESLTGDVDTQYF. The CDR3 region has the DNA TGTGCCAGCAGTGAATCCCTGACAGGGGATGTAGATACGCAGTATTTT.

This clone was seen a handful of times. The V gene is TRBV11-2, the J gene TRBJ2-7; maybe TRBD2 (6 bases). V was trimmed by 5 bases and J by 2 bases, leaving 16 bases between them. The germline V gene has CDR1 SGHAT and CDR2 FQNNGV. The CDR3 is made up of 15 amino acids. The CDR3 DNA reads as TGTGCCAGCAGCCAGTGGGCAGGGAGGCCCTACGAGCAGTACTTC. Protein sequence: CASSQWAGRPYEQYF.

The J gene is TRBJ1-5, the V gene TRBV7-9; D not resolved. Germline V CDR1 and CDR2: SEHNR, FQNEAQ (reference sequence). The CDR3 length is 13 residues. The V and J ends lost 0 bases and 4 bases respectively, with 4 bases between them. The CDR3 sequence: CASSLADNQPQHF. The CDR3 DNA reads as TGTGCCAGCAGCTTAGCGGATAATCAGCCCCAGCATTTT.

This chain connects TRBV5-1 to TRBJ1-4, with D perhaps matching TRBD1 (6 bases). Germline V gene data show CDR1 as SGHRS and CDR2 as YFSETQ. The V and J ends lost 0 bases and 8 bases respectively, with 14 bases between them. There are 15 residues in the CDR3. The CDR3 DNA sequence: TGCGCCAGCAGCTTGGGAGTGGGGGGCGAGGAAAAACTGTTTTTT. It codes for CASSLGVGGEEKLFF.